This TCR beta chain was retrieved from a study of blood T cell repertoires in COVID-19. Participants spanned ages about 18 to 95 years and resided in 20 to 30 US areas. Data came from immunoSEQ multiplex PCR; TCRdb stores just in-frame clones and leaves some out. The sample records around 340,000 clones, about nine tenths being singletons. The TCR comes from a woman in her 30s who had been exposed to COVID-19. The sample taken for sequencing was PBMCs or T cells enriched from blood (not recorded which).

The DNA for the CDR3 is TGTGCCAGCTCACTGGGGACAGGGGGCGCGAGGAATTCACCCCTCCACTTT. Amino acid sequence: CASSLGTGGARNSPLHF. The chain combines TRBV18 with TRBJ1-6; the match to TRBD1 covers 12 bases. CDR3 length equals 17 residues. Germline V lookup: CDR1 KGHSH, CDR2 LQKENI. V lost 4 bases to trimming and J lost 7 bases; unmatched junction nucleotides: 8.